The text below deals with one T cell receptor (beta chain). Its antigen is currently unknown. This entry belongs to a study of human thymus T cells. Regarding the study as a whole: Seemingly biased V and J gene usage marked thymic and blood repertoires. Related studies found that unrelated individuals share highly overlapping thymic repertoires.

The germline gives CDR1 MDHEN, CDR2 SYDVKM. The CDR3 runs 15 residues. V was pared by 10 bases and J by 0 bases, with 12 bases of the junction left unmatched. Libraries were prepared by immunoSEQ multiplex PCR; TCRdb keeps only in-frame clonotypes and omits some of them. This table holds some 120,000 clones, around 94% found once. Thymic material originated from resections removed in the course of corrective heart surgery. Healthy Finnish infants undergoing corrective surgery for congenital heart defects provided the donor material. The origin of this receptor is a boy less than two years old with a congenital heart defect but otherwise immunologically healthy. Sequencing was performed on thymus tissue. The chain is built from TRBV28 and TRBJ2-7, with 7 nucleotides matching TRBD1. DNA for the CDR3: TGTGCCATCGGCGAGACGACAGGGCGCTCCTACGAGCAGTACTTC. It specifies CAIGETTGRSYEQYF.